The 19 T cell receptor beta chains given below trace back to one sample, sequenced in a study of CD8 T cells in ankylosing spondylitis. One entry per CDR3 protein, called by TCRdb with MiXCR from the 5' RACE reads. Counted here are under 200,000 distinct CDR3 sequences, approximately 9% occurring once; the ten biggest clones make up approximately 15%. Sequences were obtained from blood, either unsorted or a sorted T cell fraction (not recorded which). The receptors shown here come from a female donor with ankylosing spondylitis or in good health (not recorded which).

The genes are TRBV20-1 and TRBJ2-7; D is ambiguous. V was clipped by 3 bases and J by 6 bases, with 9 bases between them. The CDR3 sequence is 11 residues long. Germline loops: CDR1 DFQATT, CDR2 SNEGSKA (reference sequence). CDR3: CSARAIAEQYF. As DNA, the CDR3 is TGCAGTGCTAGGGCGATAGCCGAGCAGTACTTC.

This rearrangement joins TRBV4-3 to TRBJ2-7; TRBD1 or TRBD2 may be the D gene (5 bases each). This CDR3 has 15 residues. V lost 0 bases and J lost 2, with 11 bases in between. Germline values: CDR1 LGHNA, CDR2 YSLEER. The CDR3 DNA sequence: TGCGCCAGCAGCCAAGACGGGACGGGAACCTACGAGCAGTACTTC. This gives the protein CASSQDGTGTYEQYF.

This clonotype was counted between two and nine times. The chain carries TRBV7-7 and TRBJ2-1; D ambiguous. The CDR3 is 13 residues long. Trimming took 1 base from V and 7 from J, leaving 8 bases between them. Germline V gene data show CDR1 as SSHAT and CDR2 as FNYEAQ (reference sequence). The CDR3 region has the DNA TGTGCCAGCAGCTTAGAGGATGGTAATGAGCAGTTCTTC. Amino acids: CASSLEDGNEQFF.

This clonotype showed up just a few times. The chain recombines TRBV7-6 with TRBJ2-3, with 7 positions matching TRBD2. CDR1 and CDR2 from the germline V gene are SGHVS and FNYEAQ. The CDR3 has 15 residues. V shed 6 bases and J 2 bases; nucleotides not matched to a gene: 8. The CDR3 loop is CASSPGGGDTDTQYF. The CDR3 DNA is TGTGCCAGCAGTCCGGGGGGAGGGGACACAGATACGCAGTATTTT.

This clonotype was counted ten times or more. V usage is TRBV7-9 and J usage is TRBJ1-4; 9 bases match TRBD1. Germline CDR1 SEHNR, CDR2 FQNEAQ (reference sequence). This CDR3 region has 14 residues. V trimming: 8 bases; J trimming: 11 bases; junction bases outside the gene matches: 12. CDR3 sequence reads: CASVPQGASRKLFF. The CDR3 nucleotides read TGTGCCAGCGTCCCACAGGGGGCTTCGAGGAAACTGTTTTTT. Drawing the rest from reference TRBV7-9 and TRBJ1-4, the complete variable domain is DTGVSQNPRHKITKRGQNVTFRCDPISEHNRLYWYRQTLGQGPEFLTYFQNEAQLEKSRLLSDRFSAERPKGSFSTLEIQRTEQGDSAMYLCASVPQGASRKLFFGSGTQLSVL.

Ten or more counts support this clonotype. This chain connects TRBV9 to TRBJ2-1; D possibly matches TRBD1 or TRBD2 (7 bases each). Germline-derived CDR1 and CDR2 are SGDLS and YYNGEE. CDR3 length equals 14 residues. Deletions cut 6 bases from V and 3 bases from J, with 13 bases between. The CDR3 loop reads CASTGGADYNEQFF. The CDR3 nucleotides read TGTGCCAGCACAGGGGGGGCGGACTACAATGAGCAGTTCTTC.

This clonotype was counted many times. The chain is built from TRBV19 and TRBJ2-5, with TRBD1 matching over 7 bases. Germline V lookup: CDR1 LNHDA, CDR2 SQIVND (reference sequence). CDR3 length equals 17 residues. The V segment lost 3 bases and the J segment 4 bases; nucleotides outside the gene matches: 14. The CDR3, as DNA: TGTGCCAGTAGTATGTCTACCGGGACAGCGGTATCAGAGACCCAGTACTTC. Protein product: CASSMSTGTAVSETQYF.

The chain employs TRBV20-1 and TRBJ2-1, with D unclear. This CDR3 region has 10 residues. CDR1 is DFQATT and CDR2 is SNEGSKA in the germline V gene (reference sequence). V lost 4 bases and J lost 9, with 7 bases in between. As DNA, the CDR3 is TGCAGTGCTATTGGGCGTGAGCAGTTCTTC. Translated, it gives CSAIGREQFF.

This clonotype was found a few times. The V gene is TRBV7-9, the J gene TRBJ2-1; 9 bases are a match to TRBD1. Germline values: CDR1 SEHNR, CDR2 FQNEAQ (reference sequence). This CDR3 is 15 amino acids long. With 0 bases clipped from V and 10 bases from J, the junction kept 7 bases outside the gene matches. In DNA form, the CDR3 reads TGTGCCAGCAGCTTAGCTACAGGGGGCTTGGGGGAGCAGTTCTTC. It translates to CASSLATGGLGEQFF.

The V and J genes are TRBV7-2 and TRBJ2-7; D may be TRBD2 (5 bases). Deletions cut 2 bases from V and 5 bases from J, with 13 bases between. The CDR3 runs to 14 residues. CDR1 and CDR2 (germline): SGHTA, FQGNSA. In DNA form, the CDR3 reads TGTGCCAGCAGCTTATCCGGACTTGCCCACGAGCAGTACTTC. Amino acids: CASSLSGLAHEQYF.

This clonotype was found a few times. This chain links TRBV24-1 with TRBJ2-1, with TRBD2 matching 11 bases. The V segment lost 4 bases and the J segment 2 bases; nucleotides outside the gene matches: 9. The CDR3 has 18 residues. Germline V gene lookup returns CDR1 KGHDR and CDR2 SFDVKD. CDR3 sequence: CATSDPIGTSGPYNEQFF. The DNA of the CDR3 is TGTGCCACCAGTGACCCTATAGGGACTAGCGGACCCTACAATGAGCAGTTCTTC.

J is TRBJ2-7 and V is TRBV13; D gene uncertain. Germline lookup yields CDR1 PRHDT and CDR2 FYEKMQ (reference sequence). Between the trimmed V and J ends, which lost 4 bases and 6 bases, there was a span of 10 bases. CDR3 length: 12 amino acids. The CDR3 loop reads CASSSSVGEQYF. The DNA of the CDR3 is TGTGCCAGCAGCTCGAGCGTCGGCGAGCAGTACTTC.

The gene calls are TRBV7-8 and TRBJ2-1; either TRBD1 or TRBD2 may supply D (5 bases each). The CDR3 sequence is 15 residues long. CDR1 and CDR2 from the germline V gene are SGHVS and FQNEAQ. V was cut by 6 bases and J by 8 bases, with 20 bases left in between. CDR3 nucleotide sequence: TGTGCCAGCAGGTCTGTCACTAGATGGGGCGATGAGCAGTTCTTC. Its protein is CASRSVTRWGDEQFF.

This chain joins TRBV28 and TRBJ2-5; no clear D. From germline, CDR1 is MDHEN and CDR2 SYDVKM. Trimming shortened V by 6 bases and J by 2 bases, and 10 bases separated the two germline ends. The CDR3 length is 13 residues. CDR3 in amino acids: CASSLADQETQYF. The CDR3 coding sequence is TGTGCCAGCAGCCTCGCCGATCAAGAGACCCAGTACTTC.

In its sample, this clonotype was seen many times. CDR3 coding DNA: TGTGCCAGCAGCTTAGTGGGAGGAAATCAAGAGACCCAGTACTTC. Protein product: CASSLVGGNQETQYF. J is TRBJ2-5 and V is TRBV7-9, with D possibly TRBD2 on 6 matching bases. The germline V gene has CDR1 SEHNR and CDR2 FQNEAQ (reference sequence). V dropped 1 base and J dropped 2 bases, with 11 bases sitting between them. This CDR3 has 15 residues.

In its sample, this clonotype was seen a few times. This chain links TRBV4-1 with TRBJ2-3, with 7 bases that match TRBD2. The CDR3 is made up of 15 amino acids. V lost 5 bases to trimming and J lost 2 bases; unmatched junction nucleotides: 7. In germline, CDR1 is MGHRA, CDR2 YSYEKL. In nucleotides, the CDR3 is TGCGCCAGCAGCTCCCTAGCGGTATCCACAGATACGCAGTATTTT. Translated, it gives CASSSLAVSTDTQYF.

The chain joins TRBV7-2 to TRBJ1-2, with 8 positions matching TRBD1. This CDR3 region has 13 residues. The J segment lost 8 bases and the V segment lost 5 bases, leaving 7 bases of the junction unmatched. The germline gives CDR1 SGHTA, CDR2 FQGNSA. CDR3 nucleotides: TGTGCCAGCAGCCTTGGGACAGGCCTAGGCTACACCTTC. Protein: CASSLGTGLGYTF.

CDR3 DNA sequence: TGTGCCAGCAGCTTAGTCGAGGATCAAGAGACCCAGTACTTC. Its protein product is CASSLVEDQETQYF. The V call is TRBV7-9, the J call TRBJ2-5; D unclear. The germline V gene has CDR1 SEHNR and CDR2 FQNEAQ (reference sequence). CDR3 length: 14 amino acids. Trimming shortened V by 1 base and J by 2 bases, and 8 bases separated the two germline ends.

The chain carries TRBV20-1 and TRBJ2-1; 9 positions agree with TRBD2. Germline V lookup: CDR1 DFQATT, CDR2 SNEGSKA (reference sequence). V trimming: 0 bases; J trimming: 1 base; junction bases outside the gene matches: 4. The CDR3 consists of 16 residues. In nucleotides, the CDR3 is TGCAGTGCTAGAGAGGGCGGGAGGGTATCCTACAATGAGCAGTTCTTC. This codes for CSAREGGRVSYNEQFF.